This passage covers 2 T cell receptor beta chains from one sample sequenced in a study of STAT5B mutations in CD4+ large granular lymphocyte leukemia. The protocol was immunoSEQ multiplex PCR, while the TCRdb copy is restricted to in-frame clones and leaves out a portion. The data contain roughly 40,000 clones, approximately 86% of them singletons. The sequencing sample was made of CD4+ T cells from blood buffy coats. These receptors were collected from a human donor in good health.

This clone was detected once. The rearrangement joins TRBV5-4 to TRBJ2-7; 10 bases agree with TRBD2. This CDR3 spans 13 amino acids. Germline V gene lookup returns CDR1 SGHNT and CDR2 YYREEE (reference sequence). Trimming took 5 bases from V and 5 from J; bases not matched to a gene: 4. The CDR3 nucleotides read TGTGCCAGCAGTCTAGCGGGGGCGGACGAGCAGTACTTC. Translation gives CASSLAGADEQYF.

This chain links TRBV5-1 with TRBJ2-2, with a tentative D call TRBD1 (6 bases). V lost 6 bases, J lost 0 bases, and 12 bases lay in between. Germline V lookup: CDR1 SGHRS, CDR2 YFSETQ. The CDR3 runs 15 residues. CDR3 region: CASNGDNTNTGELFF. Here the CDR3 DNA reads TGCGCCAGCAACGGGGACAACACGAACACCGGGGAGCTGTTTTTT.